This TCR beta chain is drawn from a study of naive and memory T cell subsets. Findings of the study overall: Naive repertoires, especially CD8, held a few larger clonotypes, possibly memory cells re-expressing CD45RA.

CMV status came from CD4+ IFNgamma after overnight CMV lysate stimulation. Both TRBC1 and TRBC2 were covered by a beta constant-region primer of two equimolar oligonucleotides. Four rounds of PCR amplified the ligated cDNA using nested alpha and beta constant-region primers plus SP2. TCRdb re-called the UMI-ligation and nested PCR reads with MiXCR, one entry per CDR3 protein. The sample has around 160,000 distinct CDR3 sequences, approximately 22% seen once. The CDR3 runs to 16 residues. The germline CDR1 and CDR2 sequences are SGHTA and FQGTGA. The germline V and J ends were trimmed by 2 bases and 3 bases, with 14 bases remaining between them. About this clonotype: Its antigen remains unknown.

J is TRBJ2-4 and V is TRBV7-3; maybe TRBD2 (7 bases). This clonotype was sampled from a human donor in good health. Sequences were obtained from naive CD4+ T cells from blood. DNA for the CDR3: TGTGCCAGCAGCTTAGGGGGGGCTGGAGACAAAAACATTCAGTACTTC. It translates to CASSLGGAGDKNIQYF.